This paragraph reports one TCR beta chain. Its cognate antigen is unknown. The V gene lost 2 bases and the J gene lost 2 bases, with 6 bases spanning the gap. This CDR3 comprises 13 residues. From germline, CDR1 is MNHEY and CDR2 SVGEGT. This sample stems from a study of T cell responses to AZD1222 COVID-19 vaccine. Findings of the study overall: Most donors were white British and more were female, and clonal diversity was possibly underestimated.

Clones were read by immunoSEQ multiplex PCR, and TCRdb kept only the in-frame ones, dropping some. The table lists about 94,000 clones, around nine tenths of them singletons. The receptor comes from an adult who received the AZD1222 COVID-19 vaccine. The sequencing here drew on peripheral blood, taken 28 days after the second AZD1222 dose. The V and J genes are TRBV6-2 or TRBV6-3 and TRBJ1-2, with D possibly TRBD1 on 5 matching bases. DNA for the CDR3: TGTGCCAGCAGTTACAGGGACAACTATGGCTACACCTTC. It yields the protein CASSYRDNYGYTF.